Below, 29 T cell receptor beta chains from the same sample are listed, as sequenced in a study of post-analysis software for immune sequencing data. Study-level points and caveats: Several TRBV segments were more frequent in patients than controls; TRBV5-6, TRBV5-1 and TRBV20-1 belonged to this group.

cDNA libraries for TCR beta contained unique molecular identifiers. TCRdb called the PCR reads again in MiXCR, with one record for every CDR3 protein. The sample records hundreds of thousands of distinct CDR3 sequences, roughly 46% being singletons. These receptors lack a known antigen. Source material: blood. The source of these receptors is a girl aged 10 to 17 with multiple sclerosis.

J is TRBJ2-3 and V is TRBV10-3; D remains unclear. V was pared by 1 base and J by 1 base, with 9 bases between. Germline CDR1 and CDR2: ENHRY and SYGVKD. The CDR3 loop spans 15 amino acids. The CDR3 coding sequence is TGTGCCATCAGTGAGTACTCTCCAGGCACAGATACGCAGTATTTT. Its translation: CAISEYSPGTDTQYF.

This clonotype was observed a few times. In DNA, the CDR3 is TGTGCCAGCAGTGCGTCCGGGACAGACTATGGCTACACCTTC. Translation gives CASSASGTDYGYTF. This rearrangement joins TRBV12-3 or TRBV12-4 to TRBJ1-2, with 7 nucleotides matching TRBD1. This CDR3 comprises 14 residues. V was clipped by 5 bases and J by 3 bases; unmatched bases: 6.

In this sample, this clonotype turned up a few times. The rearrangement uses TRBV15 and TRBJ1-4; D is unclear. Deletions cut 5 bases from V and 5 bases from J, with 15 bases between. The CDR3 extends over 15 amino acids. Germline assignment: CDR1 LNHNV and CDR2 YYDKDF (reference sequence). CDR3: CATSQAGVTNEKLFF. The CDR3 DNA is TGTGCCACCAGCCAAGCAGGTGTTACCAATGAAAAACTGTTTTTT.

This chain connects TRBV2 to TRBJ2-5, with TRBD1 as a possible D gene (7 bases). The J call may be incorrect, as the DNA end agrees better with TRBJ2-7. Germline V gene data show CDR1 as SNHLY and CDR2 as FYNNEI. The CDR3 runs to 14 residues. CDR3 protein: CASSDSRGDHEQYF. CDR3 bases: TGTGCCAGCAGTGATTCCAGGGGGGACCACGAGCAGTACTTC.

The chain joins TRBV5-1 to TRBJ2-7; TRBD1 or TRBD2 may be the D gene (5 bases each). Germline CDR1 is SGHRS and CDR2 is YFSETQ. The CDR3 sequence is 14 residues long. The ends were cut back, 4 bases at V and 1 base at J, with 12 bases in the middle. The CDR3 nucleotides read TGCGCCAGCAGCGGGGGACCTGAGTCCTACGAGCAGTACTTC. Its translation is CASSGGPESYEQYF.

The CDR3 nucleotides are TGCAGCGGTACAGGGGGCGATTGGTCGGAAGAGACCCAGTACTTC. It codes for CSGTGGDWSEETQYF. The chain has TRBV29-1 and TRBJ2-5; 9 bases match TRBD1. The CDR3 has 15 amino acids. Trimming at V came to 7 bases and at J to 3 bases, leaving 12 bases not matched to a gene. The germline V gene has CDR1 SQVTM and CDR2 ANQGSEA.

The chain carries TRBV12-3 or TRBV12-4 and TRBJ1-5; 8 bases fit TRBD1. The CDR3 has 15 amino acids. V gave up 6 bases and J gave up 0 bases; unmatched junction bases: 4. The CDR3 bases are TGTGCCAGCAGAGCTACAGGGGGTAGCAATCAGCCCCAGCATTTT. Translation gives CASRATGGSNQPQHF.

This clonotype appeared a few times. The CDR3 DNA sequence: TGTGCCAGCACCAACCTACCTATCGGCGGGGGTCAGCCCCAGCATTTT. Translated, it gives CASTNLPIGGGQPQHF. The V and J genes are TRBV12-3 or TRBV12-4 and TRBJ1-5, with TRBD1 as a possible D gene (5 bases). CDR3 length: 16 residues. V lost 7 bases and J lost 6, with 22 bases in between.

The chain links TRBV20-1 to TRBJ2-3, with TRBD2 matching over 10 bases. In germline, CDR1 is DFQATT, CDR2 SNEGSKA (reference sequence). There are 17 residues in the CDR3. Trimming cost V 0 bases and J 6 bases; bases outside gene matches: 12. The CDR3 DNA is TGCAGTGCTAGAGACTCCGGGACTAGCGATGGAGGGGATACGCAGTATTTT. Protein sequence: CSARDSGTSDGGDTQYF.

This chain links TRBV6-1 with TRBJ1-1; D is ambiguous. Germline V gene data show CDR1 as MNHNS and CDR2 as SASEGT. CDR3 size: 11 residues. Trimming shortened V by 3 bases and J by 4 bases, and 3 bases separated the two germline ends. CDR3 protein: CASSDITEAFF. The CDR3 DNA reads TGTGCCAGCAGTGACATCACTGAAGCTTTCTTT.

This clonotype was picked up a small number of times. The V and J genes are TRBV10-3 and TRBJ1-1, with 11 bases matching TRBD1. CDR1 and CDR2 (germline): ENHRY, SYGVKD. Unmatched junction bases numbered 11, after V lost 6 bases and J lost 5 bases. This CDR3 spans 16 amino acids. CDR3 DNA: TGTGCCATCAGAACCGGGACAGGGGGAGGAAGAACTGAAGCTTTCTTT. Translation: CAIRTGTGGGRTEAFF.

This chain links TRBV5-1 with TRBJ2-7; D remains ambiguous. The J call may be faulty, since TRBJ2-5 better matches the DNA end. The germline V gene has CDR1 SGHRS and CDR2 YFSETQ. The CDR3 sequence is 15 residues long. CDR3 DNA: TGCGCCAGCAGCTCCTCTGGCGCACTGAGAGAGACCCAGTACTTC. Translated, it gives CASSSSGALRETQYF.

This clonotype occurred once. This sequence joins TRBV10-1 and TRBJ1-1; 9 nucleotides line up with TRBD1. The CDR3 runs to 13 residues. The germline CDR1 and CDR2 sequences are WNHNN and SYGVQD (reference sequence). Trimming took 4 bases from V and 4 from J; bases not matched to a gene: 1. CDR3 nucleotide sequence: TGCGCCAGCAGTGTGGACAGGGGCACTGAAGCTTTCTTT. Protein sequence: CASSVDRGTEAFF.

J is TRBJ2-7 and V is TRBV12-3 or TRBV12-4; D gene unclear. V shed 6 bases and J shed 7 bases, with 22 bases lying between them. CDR3 length: 15 amino acids. The CDR3: CASSPPRVDYNEQYF. The CDR3 DNA follows: TGTGCCAGCAGCCCTCCCCGGGTCGATTACAATGAGCAGTACTTC.

The CDR3 bases are TGTGCCATCAGCGCGGGACAGGGGGACGAGCAGTACTTC. Translation gives CAISAGQGDEQYF. The chain has TRBV10-3 and TRBJ2-7, with 11 bases lining up with TRBD1. The CDR3 contains 13 residues. Germline assignment: CDR1 ENHRY and CDR2 SYGVKD. With 6 bases clipped from V and 5 bases from J, the junction kept 3 bases outside the gene matches.

V gene TRBV29-1 combines with J gene TRBJ1-1; the D gene is possibly TRBD1 (5 bases). The V end was cut by 0 bases, the J end by 1 base, with 21 bases between. CDR1 and CDR2 from the germline V gene are SQVTM and ANQGSEA. The CDR3 is 18 residues long. The CDR3 reads CSVEEGLRTLPSNTEAFF. The CDR3 bases are TGCAGCGTTGAAGAGGGTTTGAGGACACTTCCCTCGAACACTGAAGCTTTCTTT. Combining the CDR3 with reference TRBV29-1 and TRBJ1-1 gives the whole variable domain SAVISQKPSRDICQRGTSLTIQCQVDSQVTMMFWYRQQPGQSLTLIATANQGSEATYESGFVIDKFPISRPNLTFSTLTVSNMSPEDSSIYLCSVEEGLRTLPSNTEAFFGQGTRLTVV.

The V and J genes are TRBV6-5 and TRBJ2-4; TRBD2 matches at 9 bases. The CDR3 runs to 15 residues. Germline lookup yields CDR1 MNHEY and CDR2 SVGAGI. The trim removed 7 bases at V and 6 bases at J, leaving 10 bases unmatched. The CDR3 sequence is CASMLIAGVGNIQYF. For the CDR3, the DNA is TGTGCCAGCATGCTTATAGCGGGAGTTGGAAACATTCAGTACTTC.

The chain employs TRBV20-1 and TRBJ2-1, with D unclear. This CDR3 comprises 12 residues. Trimming cost V 3 bases and J 6 bases, with 9 bases left between them. CDR1 is DFQATT, CDR2 SNEGSKA, per germline (reference sequence). The CDR3 DNA reads as TGCAGTGCTAGTGAAGGACCCAATGAGCAGTTCTTC. It is translated as CSASEGPNEQFF.

The chain combines TRBV20-1 with TRBJ1-1; D is uncertain. Germline loops: CDR1 DFQATT, CDR2 SNEGSKA (reference sequence). The CDR3 covers 14 residues. V was cut by 3 bases and J by 1 base, with 12 bases left in between. The CDR3 nucleotides are TGCAGTGCTAGGCCAGGTGGGCCGAACACTGAAGCTTTCTTT. The encoded protein is CSARPGGPNTEAFF.

This chain uses TRBV20-1 with TRBJ1-2, with D perhaps matching TRBD1 (5 bases). V was cut by 0 bases and J by 6 bases, with 8 bases left in between. Germline CDR1 and CDR2: DFQATT and SNEGSKA (reference sequence). This CDR3 is built from 12 residues. As DNA, the CDR3 is TGCAGTGCTAGAGAAGGGGATCATGGCTACACCTTC. Translated: CSAREGDHGYTF.

The V and J genes are TRBV6-4 and TRBJ2-1; 10 positions match TRBD2. The CDR3 totals 14 residues. V gave up 4 bases and J gave up 6 bases; unmatched junction bases: 3. CDR1 and CDR2 (germline): MRHNA, SNTAGT. The CDR3 is CASSVLAGANEQFF. The CDR3 DNA reads as TGTGCCAGCAGTGTCCTAGCGGGGGCCAATGAGCAGTTCTTC.

This clonotype was seen once. The gene calls are TRBV27 and TRBJ2-1, with 9 bases aligning to TRBD2. There are 15 residues in the CDR3. Trimming at V came to 5 bases and at J to 6 bases, leaving 8 bases not matched to a gene. The V gene's germline CDR1 is MNHEY and CDR2 SMNVEV (reference sequence). CDR3 sequence (DNA): TGTGCCAGCAGTCCCGGGACTAGCAGGGCCAATGAGCAGTTCTTC. Amino acid sequence: CASSPGTSRANEQFF.

The genes are TRBV5-1 and TRBJ2-1; D may be TRBD2 (6 bases). Germline loops: CDR1 SGHRS, CDR2 YFSETQ. Trimming took 2 bases from V and 5 from J, leaving 14 bases between them. The CDR3 length is 15 residues. CDR3 nucleotides: TGCGCCAGCAGCTTCCTAACGGGAGAGGACAATGAGCAGTTCTTC. Amino acid sequence: CASSFLTGEDNEQFF. The full variable domain, with the rest looked up from reference TRBV5-1 and TRBJ2-1, is KAGVTQTPRYLIKTRGQQVTLSCSPISGHRSVSWYQQTPGQGLQFLFEYFSETQRNKGNFPGRFSGRQFSNSRSEMNVSTLELGDSALYLCASSFLTGEDNEQFFGPGTRLTVL.

This rearrangement joins TRBV2 to TRBJ2-1, with D possibly TRBD1 on 6 matching bases. The CDR3 runs 13 residues. The germline V gene encodes CDR1 SNHLY and CDR2 FYNNEI. V was pared by 10 bases and J by 4 bases, with 14 bases between. CDR3 region: CANLGQTYNEQFF. CDR3 nucleotide sequence: TGTGCCAACCTAGGACAGACGTACAATGAGCAGTTCTTC. The variable domain in full, completed from reference TRBV2 and TRBJ2-1, reads EPEVTQTPSHQVTQMGQEVILRCVPISNHLYFYWYRQILGQKVEFLVSFYNNEISEKSEIFDDQFSVERPDGSNFTLKIRSTKLEDSAMYFCANLGQTYNEQFFGPGTRLTVL.

J is TRBJ2-3 and V is TRBV7-9, with D perhaps TRBD1 (7 bases). Deletions cut 3 bases from V and 0 bases from J, with 13 bases between. CDR3 length: 16 amino acids. CDR1 is SEHNR and CDR2 is FQNEAQ in the germline V gene (reference sequence). CDR3: CASSFQGGPSTDTQYF. In DNA form, the CDR3 reads TGTGCCAGCAGCTTTCAGGGGGGACCTAGCACAGATACGCAGTATTTT.

The chain is built from TRBV20-1 and TRBJ1-2; D unclear. Deletions cut 0 bases from V and 7 bases from J, with 12 bases between. The V gene's germline CDR1 is DFQATT and CDR2 SNEGSKA (reference sequence). The CDR3 extends over 13 amino acids. The CDR3 is CSARDRRTGGYTF. The CDR3 DNA is TGCAGTGCTAGAGATCGGCGAACGGGTGGCTACACCTTC.

The chain joins TRBV6-1 to TRBJ1-2; 8 nucleotides align to TRBD1. Germline CDR1 reads MNHNS; CDR2 reads SASEGT. The CDR3 has 15 residues. Unmatched junction bases numbered 6, after V lost 4 bases and J lost 2 bases. The CDR3 nucleotides read TGTGCCAGCAGTGGAAAGAACAGGGGGAACTATGGCTACACCTTC. It translates to CASSGKNRGNYGYTF.

This chain uses TRBV5-1 with TRBJ2-1; no clear D gene. With 0 bases removed from V and 9 bases from J, the gap between germline ends came to 10 bases. Germline CDR1 reads SGHRS; CDR2 reads YFSETQ. The CDR3 is made up of 13 amino acids. The DNA of the CDR3 is TGCGCCAGCAGCTTGGCGCACGGTAGTGAGCAGTTCTTC. Protein product: CASSLAHGSEQFF.

This clonotype was counted between two and nine times. The J gene is TRBJ2-3, the V gene TRBV5-1, with 10 bases lining up with TRBD1. V lost 3 bases, J lost 4 bases, and 14 bases stayed unmatched. Germline CDR1 reads SGHRS; CDR2 reads YFSETQ. The CDR3 contains 18 residues. CDR3 protein: CASSSQPSGTGVPDTQYF. The DNA of the CDR3 is TGCGCCAGCAGCTCGCAGCCGAGTGGGACAGGGGTTCCAGATACGCAGTATTTT.